This T cell receptor (beta chain) was recorded in a study of Graves' ophthalmopathy and Graves' hyperthyroidism. RNA transcripts provided the template for amplifying TCR beta CDR3 regions. HTBI primers were employed in first-round RT-PCR, then a second-round multiplex PCR followed. TCRdb analysed the multiplex PCR reads with MiXCR anew, one entry per CDR3 protein. This table holds 740,000 or so distinct CDR3 sequences, roughly 40% found once. CDR1 is MNHEY, CDR2 SVGAGI, per germline. This CDR3 comprises 14 residues. V trimming: 6 bases; J trimming: 7 bases; junction bases outside the gene matches: 4. The sequencing input was peripheral blood. This clonotype was sampled from an adult man with Graves' ophthalmopathy. The chain uses TRBV6-5 and TRBJ1-6, with 9 bases aligning to TRBD1. The CDR3 sequence is CASRVGQGNSPLHF. The CDR3, as DNA: TGTGCCAGCAGGGTGGGACAGGGAAATTCACCCCTCCACTTT.